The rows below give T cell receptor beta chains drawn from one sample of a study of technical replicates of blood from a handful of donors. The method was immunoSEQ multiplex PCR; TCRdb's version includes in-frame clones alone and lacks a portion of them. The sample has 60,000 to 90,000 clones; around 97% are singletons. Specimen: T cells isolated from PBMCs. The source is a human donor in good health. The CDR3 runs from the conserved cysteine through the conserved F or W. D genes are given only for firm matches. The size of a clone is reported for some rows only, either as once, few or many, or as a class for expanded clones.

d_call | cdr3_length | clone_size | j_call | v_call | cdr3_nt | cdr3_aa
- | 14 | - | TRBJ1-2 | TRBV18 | TGTGCCAGCTCATCATGGACAGACTCGGGTGGCTACACCTTC | CASSSWTDSGGYTF
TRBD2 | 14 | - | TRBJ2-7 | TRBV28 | TGTGCCAGCATCCCCGGGAGGGGTAGGCACGAGCAGTACTTC | CASIPGRGRHEQYF
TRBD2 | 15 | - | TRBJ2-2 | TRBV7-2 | TGTGCCAGCAGCTTAGTAGCGGGGGTCACCGGGGAGCTGTTTTTT | CASSLVAGVTGELFF
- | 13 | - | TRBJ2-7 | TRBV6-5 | TGTGCCAGCAGCCGAGGGCCCTCCTACGAGCAGTACTTC | CASSRGPSYEQYF
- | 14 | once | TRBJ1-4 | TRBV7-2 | TGTGCCAGCAGCAACCCTACTTCAGGGGAAAAACTGTTTTTT | CASSNPTSGEKLFF
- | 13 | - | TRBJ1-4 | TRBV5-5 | TGTGCCAGCAGCTTAGGGGAAGGGGAAAAACTGTTTTTT | CASSLGEGEKLFF
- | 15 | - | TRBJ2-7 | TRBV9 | TGTGCCAGCAGCGAAACGGGACATAGCTCCTACGAGCAGTACTTC | CASSETGHSSYEQYF
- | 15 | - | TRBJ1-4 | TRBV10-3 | TGTGCCATCAGTGTCACACAGGGAGGGAATGAAAAACTGTTTTTT | CAISVTQGGNEKLFF
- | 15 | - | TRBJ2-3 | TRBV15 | TGTGCCACCAGCAGAGACGGGGACAACACAGATACGCAGTATTTT | CATSRDGDNTDTQYF
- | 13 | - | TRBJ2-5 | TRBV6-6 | TGTGCCAGCAGTTACAGCCTCCAAGAGACCCAGTACTTC | CASSYSLQETQYF
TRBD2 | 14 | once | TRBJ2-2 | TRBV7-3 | TGTGCCAGCAGTTTGGCGGGGGACACCGGGGAGCTGTTTTTT | CASSLAGDTGELFF
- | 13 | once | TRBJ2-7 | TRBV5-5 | TGTGCCAGCAGCTTTTGGCAGTCCTACGAGCAGTACTTC | CASSFWQSYEQYF
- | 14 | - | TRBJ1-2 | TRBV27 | TGTGCCAGCAGTTCGGGACAAGGAAACTATGGCTACACCTTC | CASSSGQGNYGYTF
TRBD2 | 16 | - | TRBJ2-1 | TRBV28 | TGTGCCAGCAGTTTGCCCGGACTAGCGGGAGTTAGTGAGCAGTTCTTC | CASSLPGLAGVSEQFF
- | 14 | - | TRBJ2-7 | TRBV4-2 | TGTGCCAGCAGCCCCACCGTACAGTTCTACGAGCAGTACTTC | CASSPTVQFYEQYF
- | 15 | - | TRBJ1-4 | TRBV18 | TGTGCCAGCTCACCCCGGACAGCCCTTAATGAAAAACTGTTTTTT | CASSPRTALNEKLFF
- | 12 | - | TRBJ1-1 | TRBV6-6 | TGTGCCAGCAGTTACCAGGACACTGAAGCTTTCTTT | CASSYQDTEAFF
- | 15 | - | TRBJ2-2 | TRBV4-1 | TGCGCCAGCAGCCAACAGGGTTCGAACACCGGGGAGCTGTTTTTT | CASSQQGSNTGELFF
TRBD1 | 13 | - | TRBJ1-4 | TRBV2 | TGTGCCGGACAGGACGGGCGAATTGAAAAACTGTTTTTT | CAGQDGRIEKLFF
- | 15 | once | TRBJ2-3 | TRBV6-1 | TGTGCCAGCTGTCCAAACGGGGGTGTAAGAGATACGCAGTATTTT | CASCPNGGVRDTQYF
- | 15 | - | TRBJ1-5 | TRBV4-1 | TGCGCCAGCAGCCAACGGGACACTAGCAATCAGCCCCAGCATTTT | CASSQRDTSNQPQHF
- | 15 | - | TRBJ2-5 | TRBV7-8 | TGTGCCAGCATGCAGGGGCGCTTGTCGCCAGAGACCCAGTACTTC | CASMQGRLSPETQYF
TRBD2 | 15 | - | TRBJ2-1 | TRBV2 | TGTGCCAGCAGTGAACCTAGCGGAGGAGGCAATGAGCAGTTCTTC | CASSEPSGGGNEQFF
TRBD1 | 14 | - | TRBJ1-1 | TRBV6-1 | TGTGCCAGCAGTACCCCGACTAGGACAGGGAAAGCTTTCTTT | CASSTPTRTGKAFF
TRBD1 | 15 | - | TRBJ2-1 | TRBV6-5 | TGTGCCAGCAGTTATCAGGGGGAGCTCTACAATGAGCAGTTCTTC | CASSYQGELYNEQFF
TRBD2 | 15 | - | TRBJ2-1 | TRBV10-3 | TGTGCCATCAGTGAGTCTTTTTTGCGGGAGAATGAGCAGTTCTTC | CAISESFLRENEQFF
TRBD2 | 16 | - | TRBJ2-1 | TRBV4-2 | TGTGCCAGCAGCCCCTTCGGACTAGCGGTCTACAATGAGCAGTTCTTC | CASSPFGLAVYNEQFF
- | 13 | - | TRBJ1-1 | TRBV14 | TGTGCCAGCAGCCAAGCAGGGAACACTGAAGCTTTCTTT | CASSQAGNTEAFF
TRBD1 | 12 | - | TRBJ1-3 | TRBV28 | TGTGCCACCCAGGGGGGCGGAAACACCATATATTTT | CATQGGGNTIYF
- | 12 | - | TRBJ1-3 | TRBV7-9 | TGTGCCAGCAGCGAAGACAGGCAAACCATATATTTT | CASSEDRQTIYF
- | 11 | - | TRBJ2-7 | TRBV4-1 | TGCGCCAGCCGCTATTGGTACGAGCAGTACTTC | CASRYWYEQYF
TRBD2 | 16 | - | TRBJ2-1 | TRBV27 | TGTGCCAGCAGTTTATCCCTAGCGGGGGATTACAATGAGCAGTTCTTC | CASSLSLAGDYNEQFF
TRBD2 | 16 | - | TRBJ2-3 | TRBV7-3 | TGTGCCAGCAGCTTAAATAGCGGGAGAGAAACAGATACGCAGTATTTT | CASSLNSGRETDTQYF
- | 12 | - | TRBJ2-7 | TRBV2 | TGTGCCAGCAGGCGGGCTGCCTACGAGCAGTACTTC | CASRRAAYEQYF
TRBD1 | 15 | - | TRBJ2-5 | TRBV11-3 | TGTGCCAGCAGCGCCCGATCAGACAGGGGAGAGACCCAGTACTTC | CASSARSDRGETQYF
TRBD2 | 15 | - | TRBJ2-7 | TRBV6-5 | TGTGCCAGCAGGGACCCTAGCGGGAGCTCCTACGAGCAGTACTTC | CASRDPSGSSYEQYF
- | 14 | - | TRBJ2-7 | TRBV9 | TGTGCCAGCAGCGTAGATGCGGGTCGATACGAGCAGTACTTC | CASSVDAGRYEQYF
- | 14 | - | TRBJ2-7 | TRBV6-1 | TGTGCCGTAGCGGGACAGGGATTTTCCTACGAGCAGTACTTC | CAVAGQGFSYEQYF
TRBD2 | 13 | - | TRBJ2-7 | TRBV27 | TGTGCCAGCAGTTTATGGGGGGGCTACGAGCAGTACTTC | CASSLWGGYEQYF
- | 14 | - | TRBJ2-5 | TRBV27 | TGTGCCAGCAGTATCCCAGGCAAATCGGAGACCCAGTACTTC | CASSIPGKSETQYF
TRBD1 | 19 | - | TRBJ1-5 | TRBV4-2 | TGTGCCAGCAGCCAAGAAAGTGGGACAGCCGGAACGAACAATCAGCCCCAGCATTTT | CASSQESGTAGTNNQPQHF
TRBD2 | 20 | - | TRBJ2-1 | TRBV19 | TGTGCCAGTACTAGCCGGCGGGCTAGCGGGAGGGTTCGCTCCTACAATGAGCAGTTCTTC | CASTSRRASGRVRSYNEQFF
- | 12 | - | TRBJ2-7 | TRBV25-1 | TGTGCCAGCAGTGAATTTGTCAACGAGCAGTACTTC | CASSEFVNEQYF
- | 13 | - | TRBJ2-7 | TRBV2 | TGTGCCAGCAGTGTACTAGCAACCTACGAGCAGTACTTC | CASSVLATYEQYF
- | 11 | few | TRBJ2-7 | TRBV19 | TGTGCCAGTAGGGGGGCGAGGGAGCAGTACTTC | CASRGAREQYF
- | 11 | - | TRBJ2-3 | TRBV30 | TGTGCCTGGAGCCTAACAGATACGCAGTATTTT | CAWSLTDTQYF
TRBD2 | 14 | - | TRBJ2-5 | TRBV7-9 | TGTGCCAGCACCCTAGCGGGAGCGGGAGAGACCCAGTACTTC | CASTLAGAGETQYF
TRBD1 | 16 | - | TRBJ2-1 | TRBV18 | TGTGCCAGCTCACCCGAGGACAGGGCCTCCTACAATGAGCAGTTCTTC | CASSPEDRASYNEQFF
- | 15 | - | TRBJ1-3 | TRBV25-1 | TGTGCCAGCAGTGACCCGACAGGCTCTGGAAACACCATATATTTT | CASSDPTGSGNTIYF
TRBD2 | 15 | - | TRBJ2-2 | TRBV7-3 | TGTGCCAGCAGTATTCTAGCGGGAGCGGACGGGGAGCTGTTTTTT | CASSILAGADGELFF
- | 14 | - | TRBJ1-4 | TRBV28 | TGTGCCAGCAGACCCCAGAGGCCTGATGAAAAACTGTTTTTT | CASRPQRPDEKLFF
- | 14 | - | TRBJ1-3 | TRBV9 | TGTGCCAGCAGCGCGGGGACATCTGGAAACACCATATATTTT | CASSAGTSGNTIYF
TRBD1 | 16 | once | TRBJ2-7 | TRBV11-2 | TGTGCCAGCAGCTCGACCCGACAGGGGTCCCTCTACGAGCAGTACTTC | CASSSTRQGSLYEQYF
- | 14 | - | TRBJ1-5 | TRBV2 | TGTGCCAGCAGTGTGGCAGGATTAAATCAGCCCCAGCATTTT | CASSVAGLNQPQHF